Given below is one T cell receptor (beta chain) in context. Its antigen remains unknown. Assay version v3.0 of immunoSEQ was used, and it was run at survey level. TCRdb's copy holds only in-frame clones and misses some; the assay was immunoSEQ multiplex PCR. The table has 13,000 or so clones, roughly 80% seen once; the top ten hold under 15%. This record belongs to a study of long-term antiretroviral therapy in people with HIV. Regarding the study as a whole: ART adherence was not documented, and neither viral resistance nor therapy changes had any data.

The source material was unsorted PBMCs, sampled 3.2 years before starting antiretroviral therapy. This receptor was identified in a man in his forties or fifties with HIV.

CDR3 nucleotide sequence: TGTGCCAGCAGCTCAGAAAGGGATCAGCCCCAGCATTTT. This encodes CASSSERDQPQHF. J is TRBJ1-5 and V is TRBV5-6; D is ambiguous. V was pared by 3 bases and J by 5 bases, with 9 bases between. Germline assignment: CDR1 SGHDT and CDR2 YYEEEE. The length of the CDR3 is 13 residues.